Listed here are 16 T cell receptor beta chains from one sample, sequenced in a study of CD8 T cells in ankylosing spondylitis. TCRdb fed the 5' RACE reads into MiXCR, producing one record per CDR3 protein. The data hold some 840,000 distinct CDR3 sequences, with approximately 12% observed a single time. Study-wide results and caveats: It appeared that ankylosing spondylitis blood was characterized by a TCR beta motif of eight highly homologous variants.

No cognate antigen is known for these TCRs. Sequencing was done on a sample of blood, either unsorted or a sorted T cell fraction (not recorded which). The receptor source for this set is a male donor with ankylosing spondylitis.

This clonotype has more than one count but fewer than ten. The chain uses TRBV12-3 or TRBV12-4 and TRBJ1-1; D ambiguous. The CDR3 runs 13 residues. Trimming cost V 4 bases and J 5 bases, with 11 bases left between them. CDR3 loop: CASSSQPSTEAFF. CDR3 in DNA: TGTGCCAGCAGTTCCCAACCGTCAACTGAAGCTTTCTTT.

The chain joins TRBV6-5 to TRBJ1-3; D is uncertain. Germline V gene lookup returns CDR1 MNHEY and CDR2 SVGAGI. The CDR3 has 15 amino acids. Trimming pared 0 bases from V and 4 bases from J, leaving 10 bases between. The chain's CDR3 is CASSYSWSGGNTIYF. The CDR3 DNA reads TGTGCCAGCAGTTACTCATGGAGTGGAGGAAACACCATATATTTT.

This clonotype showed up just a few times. The CDR3 is CASSLRRRGETQYF. The CDR3 DNA reads as TGTGCCAGCAGCTTAAGGCGCCGGGGGGAGACCCAGTACTTC. The rearrangement links TRBV7-2 to TRBJ2-5; weak D call: TRBD2 (6 bases). CDR1 is SGHTA and CDR2 is FQGNSA in the germline V gene. The germline V and J ends were trimmed by 2 bases and 5 bases, with 12 bases remaining between them. CDR3 length equals 14 residues.

The CDR3 loop is CATSDLLAGGEQFF. The CDR3 DNA sequence: TGTGCCACCAGTGATTTGTTGGCGGGAGGTGAGCAGTTCTTC. The V call is TRBV24-1, the J call TRBJ2-1; 8 nucleotides line up with TRBD2. V dropped 0 bases and J dropped 9; count of bases not matched to a gene: 3. Germline V gives CDR1 KGHDR, CDR2 SFDVKD. The CDR3 spans 14 residues.

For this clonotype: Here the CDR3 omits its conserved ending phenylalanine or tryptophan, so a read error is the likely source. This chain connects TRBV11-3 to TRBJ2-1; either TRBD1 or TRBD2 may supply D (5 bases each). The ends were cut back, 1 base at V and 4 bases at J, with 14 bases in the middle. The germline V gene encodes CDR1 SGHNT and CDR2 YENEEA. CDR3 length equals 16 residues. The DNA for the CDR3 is TGTGCCAGCAGCTTAGGCCGAGGGGCCGTTTACAATGAGCAGTTCCTC. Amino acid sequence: CASSLGRGAVYNEQFL.

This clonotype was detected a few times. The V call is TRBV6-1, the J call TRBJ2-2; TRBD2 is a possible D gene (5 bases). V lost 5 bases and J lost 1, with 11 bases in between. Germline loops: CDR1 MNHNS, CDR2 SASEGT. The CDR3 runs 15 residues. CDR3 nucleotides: TGTGCCAGCAGTATGGACTTGTTGAACACCGGGGAGCTGTTTTTT. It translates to CASSMDLLNTGELFF.

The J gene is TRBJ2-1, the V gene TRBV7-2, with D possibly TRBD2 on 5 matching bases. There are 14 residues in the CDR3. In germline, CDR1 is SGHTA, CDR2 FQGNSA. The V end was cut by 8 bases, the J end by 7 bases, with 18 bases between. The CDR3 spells CASRPGIKLNEQFF. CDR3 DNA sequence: TGTGCCAGCCGCCCGGGGATTAAGTTGAATGAGCAGTTCTTC. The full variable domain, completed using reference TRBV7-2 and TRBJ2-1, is GAGVSQSPSNKVTEKGKDVELRCDPISGHTALYWYRQSLGQGLEFLIYFQGNSAPDKSGLPSDRFSAERTGGSVSTLTIQRTQQEDSAVYLCASRPGIKLNEQFFGPGTRLTVL.

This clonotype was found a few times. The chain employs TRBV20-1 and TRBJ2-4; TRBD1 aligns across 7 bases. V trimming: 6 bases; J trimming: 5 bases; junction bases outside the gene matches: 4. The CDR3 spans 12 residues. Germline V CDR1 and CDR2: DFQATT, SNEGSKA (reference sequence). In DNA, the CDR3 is TGCAGTGCCCCGGGGACAGAAAACATTCAGTACTTC. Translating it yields CSAPGTENIQYF.

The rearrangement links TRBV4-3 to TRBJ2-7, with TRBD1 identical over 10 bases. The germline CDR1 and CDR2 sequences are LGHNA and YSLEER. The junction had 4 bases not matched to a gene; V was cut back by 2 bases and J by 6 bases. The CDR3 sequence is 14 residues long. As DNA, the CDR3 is TGCGCCAGCAGCCAACAGGACAGGGGGGGCGAGCAGTACTTC. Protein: CASSQQDRGGEQYF.

Written as DNA, the CDR3 is TGCGCCAGCAGCTGGACTAGCGGGGGGGCCTACAATGAGCAGTTCTTC. Encoded protein: CASSWTSGGAYNEQFF. V gene TRBV5-1 combines with J gene TRBJ2-1, with 15 bases that match TRBD2. Germline V gene lookup returns CDR1 SGHRS and CDR2 YFSETQ. Trimming removed 3 bases from V and 2 bases from J; junction bases left unmatched: 0. This CDR3 is built from 16 residues.

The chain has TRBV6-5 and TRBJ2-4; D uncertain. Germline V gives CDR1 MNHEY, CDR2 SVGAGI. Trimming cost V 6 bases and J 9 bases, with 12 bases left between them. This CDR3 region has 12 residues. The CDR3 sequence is CASRAPSSIQYF. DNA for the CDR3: TGTGCCAGCAGGGCTCCGAGCAGCATTCAGTACTTC.

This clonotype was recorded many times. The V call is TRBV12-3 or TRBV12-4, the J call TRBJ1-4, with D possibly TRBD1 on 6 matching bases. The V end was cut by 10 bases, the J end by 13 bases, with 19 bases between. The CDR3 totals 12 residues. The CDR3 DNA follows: TGTGCCACCCTCGTAGTGGGGGGCTCACTGTTTTTT. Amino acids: CATLVVGGSLFF.

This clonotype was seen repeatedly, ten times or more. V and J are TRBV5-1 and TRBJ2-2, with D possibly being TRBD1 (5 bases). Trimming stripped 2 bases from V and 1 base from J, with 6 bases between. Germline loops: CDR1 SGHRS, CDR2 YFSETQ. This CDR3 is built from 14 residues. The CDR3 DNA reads TGCGCCAGCAGCTTTCAGGGGAACACCGGGGAGCTGTTTTTT. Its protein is CASSFQGNTGELFF.

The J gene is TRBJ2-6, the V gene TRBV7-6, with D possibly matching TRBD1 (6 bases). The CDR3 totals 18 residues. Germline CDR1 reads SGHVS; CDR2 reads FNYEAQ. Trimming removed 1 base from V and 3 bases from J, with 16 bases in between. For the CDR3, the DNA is TGTGCCAGCAGCTTAGGTCCCCAGGGGTATCGTGGGGCCAACGTCCTGACTTTC. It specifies CASSLGPQGYRGANVLTF.

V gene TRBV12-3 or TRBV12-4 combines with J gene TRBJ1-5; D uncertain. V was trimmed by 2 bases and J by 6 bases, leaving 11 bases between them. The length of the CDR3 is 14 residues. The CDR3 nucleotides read TGTGCCAGCAGTTTATGGCAGGACGCTCAGCCCCAGCATTTT. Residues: CASSLWQDAQPQHF.

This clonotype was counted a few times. The CDR3 is CSAPVGDRGSYEQYF. The CDR3 coding sequence is TGCAGTGCACCCGTTGGGGACAGGGGTTCCTACGAGCAGTACTTC. The J gene is TRBJ2-7, the V gene TRBV20-1, with 10 bases lining up with TRBD1. V lost 6 bases and J lost 1; bases outside the gene matches: 9. Germline CDR1 is DFQATT and CDR2 is SNEGSKA (reference sequence). This CDR3 comprises 15 residues.